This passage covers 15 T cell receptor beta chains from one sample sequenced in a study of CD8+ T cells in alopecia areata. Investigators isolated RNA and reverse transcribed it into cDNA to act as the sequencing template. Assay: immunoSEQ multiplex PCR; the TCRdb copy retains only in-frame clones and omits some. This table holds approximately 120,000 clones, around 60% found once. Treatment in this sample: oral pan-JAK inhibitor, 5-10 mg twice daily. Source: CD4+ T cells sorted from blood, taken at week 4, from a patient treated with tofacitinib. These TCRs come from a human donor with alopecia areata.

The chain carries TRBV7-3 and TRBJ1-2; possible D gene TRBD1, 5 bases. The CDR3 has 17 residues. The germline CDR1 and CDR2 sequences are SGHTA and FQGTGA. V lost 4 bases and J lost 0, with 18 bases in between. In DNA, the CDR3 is TGTGCCAGCAGCTCCCAGGGAGGCACGGATCCTAACTATGGCTACACCTTC. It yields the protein CASSSQGGTDPNYGYTF.

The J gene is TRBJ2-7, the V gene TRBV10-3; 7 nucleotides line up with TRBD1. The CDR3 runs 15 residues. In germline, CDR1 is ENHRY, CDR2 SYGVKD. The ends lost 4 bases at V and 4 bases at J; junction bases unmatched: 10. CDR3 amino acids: CAISGISGQLYEQYF. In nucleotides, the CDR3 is TGTGCCATCAGTGGGATCTCGGGACAGCTATACGAGCAGTACTTC.

CDR3 amino acids: CASSVAGQESSYEQYF. CDR3 nucleotides: TGTGCCAGCAGCGTAGCCGGACAGGAAAGCTCCTACGAGCAGTACTTC. The chain couples TRBV9 to TRBJ2-7, with 7 bases identical to TRBD1. CDR3 size: 16 residues. Germline loops: CDR1 SGDLS, CDR2 YYNGEE. Unmatched junction bases numbered 6, after V lost 0 bases and J lost 0 bases.

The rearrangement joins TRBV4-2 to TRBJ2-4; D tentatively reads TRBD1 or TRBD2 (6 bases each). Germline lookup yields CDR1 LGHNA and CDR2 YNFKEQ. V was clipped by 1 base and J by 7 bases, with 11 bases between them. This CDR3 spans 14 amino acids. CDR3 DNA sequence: TGTGCCAGCAGCCAAGGCGGAGGGGGTAACATTCAGTACTTC. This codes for CASSQGGGGNIQYF.

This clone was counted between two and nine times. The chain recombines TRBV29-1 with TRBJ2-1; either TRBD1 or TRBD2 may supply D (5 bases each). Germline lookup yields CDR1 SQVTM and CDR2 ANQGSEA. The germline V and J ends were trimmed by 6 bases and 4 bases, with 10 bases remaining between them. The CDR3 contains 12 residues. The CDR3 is CSVGTTYNEQFF. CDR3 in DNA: TGCAGCGTCGGGACCACATACAATGAGCAGTTCTTC.

The CDR3 region is CASSVQAGVVETQYF. CDR3 coding DNA: TGTGCCAGCAGCGTACAAGCGGGAGTGGTTGAGACCCAGTACTTC. The chain is built from TRBV9 and TRBJ2-5, with TRBD2 identical over 8 bases. The trim removed 1 base at V and 5 bases at J, leaving 7 bases unmatched. Germline V gene sequence: CDR1 SGDLS, CDR2 YYNGEE. The CDR3 has 15 residues. Full variable domain (missing parts from reference TRBV9 and TRBJ2-5): DSGVTQTPKHLITATGQRVTLRCSPRSGDLSVYWYQQSLDQGLQFLIQYYNGEERAKGNILERFSAQQFPDLHSELNLSSLELGDSALYFCASSVQAGVVETQYFGPGTRLLVL.

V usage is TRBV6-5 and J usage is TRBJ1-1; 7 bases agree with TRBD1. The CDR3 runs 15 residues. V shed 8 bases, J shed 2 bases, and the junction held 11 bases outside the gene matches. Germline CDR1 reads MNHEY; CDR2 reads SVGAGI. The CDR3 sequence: CASREIGTANTEAFF. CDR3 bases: TGTGCCAGCCGAGAGATAGGGACAGCCAACACTGAAGCTTTCTTT.

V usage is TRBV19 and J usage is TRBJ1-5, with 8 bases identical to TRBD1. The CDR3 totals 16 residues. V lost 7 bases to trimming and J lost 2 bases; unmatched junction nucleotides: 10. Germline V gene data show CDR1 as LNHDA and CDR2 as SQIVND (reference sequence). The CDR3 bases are TGTGCCAGTACCGAACGTCCACAGGGGGGCAATCAGCCCCAGCATTTT. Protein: CASTERPQGGNQPQHF.

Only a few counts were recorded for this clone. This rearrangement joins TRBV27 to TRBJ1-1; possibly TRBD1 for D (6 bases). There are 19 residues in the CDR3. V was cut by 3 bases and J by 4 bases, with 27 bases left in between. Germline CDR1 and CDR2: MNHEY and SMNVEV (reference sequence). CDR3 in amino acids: CASSLRASGAAMWVTEAFF. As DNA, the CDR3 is TGTGCCAGCAGTTTGCGGGCCTCGGGGGCGGCGATGTGGGTCACTGAAGCTTTCTTT.

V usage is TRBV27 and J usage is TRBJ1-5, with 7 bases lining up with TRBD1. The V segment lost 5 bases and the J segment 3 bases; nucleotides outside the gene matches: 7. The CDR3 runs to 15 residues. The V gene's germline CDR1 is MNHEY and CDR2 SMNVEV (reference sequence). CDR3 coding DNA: TGTGCCAGCAGTGACGTTACAGGGGACAATCAGCCCCAGCATTTT. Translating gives CASSDVTGDNQPQHF.

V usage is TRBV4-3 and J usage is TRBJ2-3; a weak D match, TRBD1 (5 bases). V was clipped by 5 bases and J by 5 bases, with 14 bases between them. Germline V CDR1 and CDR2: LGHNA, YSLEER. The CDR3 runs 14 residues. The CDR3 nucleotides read TGCGCCAGCAGCGCTTACGAAGGGGAAGATACGCAGTATTTT. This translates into CASSAYEGEDTQYF.

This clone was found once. CDR3 loop: CSVDLQGTPEQFF. As DNA, the CDR3 is TGCAGCGTCGATCTACAGGGTACCCCTGAGCAGTTCTTC. The V gene is TRBV29-1, the J gene TRBJ2-1; D is possibly TRBD1 (6 bases). Trimming cost V 6 bases and J 9 bases, with 18 bases left between them. Germline lookup yields CDR1 SQVTM and CDR2 ANQGSEA. The length of the CDR3 is 13 residues.

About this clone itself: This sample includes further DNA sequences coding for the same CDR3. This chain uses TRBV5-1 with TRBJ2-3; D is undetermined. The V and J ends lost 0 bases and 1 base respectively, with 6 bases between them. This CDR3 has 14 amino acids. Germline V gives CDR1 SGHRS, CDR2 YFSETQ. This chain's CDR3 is CASSLDSGTDTQYF. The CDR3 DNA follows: TGCGCCAGCAGCTTGGATTCCGGCACAGATACGCAGTATTTT.

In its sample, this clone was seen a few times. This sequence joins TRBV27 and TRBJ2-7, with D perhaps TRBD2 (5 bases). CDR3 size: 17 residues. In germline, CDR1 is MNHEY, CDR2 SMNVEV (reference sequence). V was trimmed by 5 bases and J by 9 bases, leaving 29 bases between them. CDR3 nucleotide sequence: TGTGCCAGCAGTCCCCCTGGGTCGCGGGTCACTACCTCAGGGCAGTACTTC. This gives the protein CASSPPGSRVTTSGQYF.

The CDR3 sequence: CASSSGTSWETQYF. In DNA, the CDR3 is TGTGCCAGCAGCTCCGGGACTAGCTGGGAGACCCAGTACTTC. The V and J genes are TRBV7-2 and TRBJ2-5, with 9 bases identical to TRBD2. V was pared by 4 bases and J by 5 bases, with 5 bases of the junction left unmatched. The CDR3 is 14 residues long. Looked up from germline, CDR1 is SGHTA and CDR2 is FQGNSA.